This is a list of T cell receptor beta chains from one sample in a study of blood T cell repertoires in COVID-19. Assay used: immunoSEQ multiplex PCR; TCRdb lists only in-frame clones, some missing. The table shows 490,000 or so clones, with approximately 91% occurring only once. Sequenced: PBMCs or T cells enriched from blood (not recorded which). Receptors originate from a woman aged 55-69 years who had recovered from COVID-19. CDR3s include the opening cysteine and the closing phenylalanine or tryptophan. The D gene is left open where the match is weak. Not every row has a clone size; where given, it reads once, few, many or a size class.

length	D	size	V	J	CDR3	DNA
13	TRBD2	-	TRBV9	TRBJ2-3	CASSVEVAGVQYF	TGTGCCAGCAGCGTAGAAGTAGCGGGGGTGCAGTATTTT
15	-	-	TRBV19	TRBJ2-3	CASSMGSGRPDTQYF	TGTGCCAGTAGTATGGGGTCAGGGAGGCCAGATACGCAGTATTTT
13	TRBD1	-	TRBV27	TRBJ2-1	CASRDRGLDEQFF	TGTGCCAGCAGGGACAGGGGGCTTGATGAGCAGTTCTTC
15	TRBD1	-	TRBV12-5	TRBJ1-5	CASGLDRGQGQPQHF	TGTGCTAGTGGTTTGGACAGGGGGCAGGGTCAGCCCCAGCATTTT
14	-	few	TRBV10-1	TRBJ1-1	CASSEFRGNTEAFF	TGCGCCAGCAGTGAGTTTCGGGGGAACACTGAAGCTTTCTTT
15	-	few	TRBV7-6	TRBJ1-1	CASSPRDAPNTEAFF	TGTGCCAGCAGCCCGCGGGACGCGCCAAACACTGAAGCTTTCTTT
14	-	-	TRBV18	TRBJ1-5	CASSPAGFGQPQHF	TGTGCCAGCTCACCAGCCGGGTTCGGTCAGCCCCAGCATTTT
14	-	-	TRBV4-1	TRBJ1-2	CASSQGRGIYGYTF	TGCGCCAGCAGCCAAGGAAGGGGGATCTATGGCTACACCTTC
16	TRBD2	-	TRBV9	TRBJ2-1	CASSPRGGGGETEQFF	TGTGCCAGCAGCCCCCGGGGAGGCGGGGGGGAAACTGAGCAGTTCTTC
13	TRBD1	-	TRBV24-1	TRBJ2-1	CATSSQGVREQFF	TGTGCCACCAGCAGCCAGGGGGTCCGTGAGCAGTTCTTC
14	TRBD1	-	TRBV7-8	TRBJ2-1	CASSAPRTGNEQFF	TGTGCCAGCAGCGCACCTAGGACAGGCAATGAGCAGTTCTTC
16	TRBD1	-	TRBV19	TRBJ1-5	CASSETGTERYQPQHF	TGTGCCAGTAGTGAAACCGGGACAGAGCGATATCAGCCCCAGCATTTT
15	-	-	TRBV9	TRBJ1-6	CASSVSGQNNSPLHF	TGTGCCAGCAGCGTATCAGGACAGAATAATTCACCCCTCCACTTT
16	-	-	TRBV18	TRBJ1-3	CASSPRQFYSGNTIYF	TGTGCCAGCTCACCCCGACAGTTCTACTCTGGAAACACCATATATTTT
15	TRBD2	-	TRBV7-6	TRBJ2-7	CASSLNSGGSYEQYF	TGTGCCAGCAGCTTAAATAGCGGGGGTTCCTACGAGCAGTACTTC
13	-	-	TRBV2	TRBJ2-3	CASSEGGADTQYF	TGTGCCAGCAGTGAAGGGGGAGCAGATACGCAGTATTTT